This T cell receptor (beta chain) originates from a study of blood T cell repertoires in COVID-19. Per the authors' pipeline: Amplifying reference gene primers gave estimates of nucleated cell counts. Sequencing was performed with immunoSEQ multiplex PCR; in TCRdb, only in-frame clones are kept and a portion is missing. For V, J and clone size, that table is used; D and trimming come from the DNA. This sample carries hundreds of thousands of clones, 80% to 90% of them seen once, and the ten largest clones take roughly 1.7%. The study drew participants aged roughly 18 to 89 years from 20 to 30 US areas. Specimen: PBMCs or T cells enriched from blood (not recorded which). The source of this sequence is a man aged 35-49 years who had recovered from COVID-19.

This CDR3 reads CASSVDGQGLTGELFF. Written as DNA, the CDR3 is TGTGCCAGCAGCGTAGACGGACAGGGCCTGACCGGGGAGCTGTTTTTT. This chain uses TRBV9 with TRBJ2-2, with 8 nucleotides matching TRBD1. CDR1 and CDR2 (germline): SGDLS, YYNGEE. The CDR3 is 16 amino acids. The junction had 6 bases not matched to a gene; V was cut back by 0 bases and J by 5 bases.